This T cell receptor beta chain originates from a study of shared clonotypes between healthy human individuals. Only in-frame clones appear in the TCRdb table, and some are missing; sequencing was by immunoSEQ multiplex PCR. The sample consists of around 180,000 clones, 90% to 95% of them appearing once. The germline V gene encodes CDR1 LNHDA and CDR2 SQIVND (reference sequence). The CDR3 has 13 residues. The sample comprised naive CD4+ T cells sorted from blood. The subset is: CD45RA+ positively selected. V and J are TRBV19 and TRBJ2-5; D gene ambiguous. Gene TRBJ2-7 matches the end of the DNA better, so the J call may be wrong. The receptor comes from a woman aged 25 to 39 in good health. The chain's CDR3 is CASRGRTIGEQYF. CDR3 sequence (DNA): TGTGCCAGTCGAGGCAGAACGATCGGCGAGCAGTACTTC.